Below, 9 T cell receptor beta chains from the same sample are listed, as sequenced in a study of T cell repertoires in cytomegalovirus infection. These receptors have no known antigen. Using its own MiXCR run on the reads, TCRdb lists one record per CDR3 protein. The sample shows roughly 920,000 distinct CDR3 sequences, 31% of them seen only once. Sequenced here: cultured CD8+ T cells from PBMCs, sampled from culture after CMV antigen stimulation. The receptors were gathered from a human donor in good health (CMV status not recorded). Some clones in this sample may be carry-over from other donors' samples.

The J gene is TRBJ2-7, the V gene TRBV6-1; D remains unclear. Trimming took off 4 bases at V and 0 bases at J, with 7 bases between the two ends. CDR1 and CDR2 (germline): MNHNS, SASEGT. This CDR3 has 13 amino acids. Here the CDR3 DNA reads TGTGCCAGCAGTGTCGCGAGCTCCTACGAGCAGTACGTC. Encoded protein: CASSVASSYEQYV.

The rearrangement joins TRBV29-1 to TRBJ1-3; possible D gene TRBD1, 5 bases. Trimming pared 0 bases from V and 0 bases from J, leaving 15 bases between. The V gene's germline CDR1 is SQVTM and CDR2 ANQGSEA. The CDR3 spans 17 residues. This CDR3 is CSVEDLLGPSSGNTIYF. CDR3 coding DNA: TGCAGCGTTGAAGATCTTCTGGGGCCCTCCTCTGGAAACACCATATATTTT.

This clonotype has only a few counts. The chain combines TRBV7-6 with TRBJ2-3, with 12 bases that match TRBD2. This CDR3 is built from 18 residues. The ends lost 5 bases at V and 1 base at J; junction bases unmatched: 10. Germline V CDR1 and CDR2: SGHVS, FNYEAQ. The CDR3 DNA follows: TGTGCCAGCAGCCCGGATTGGACTAGCGGGGAGCGCACAGATACGCAGTATTTT. It yields the protein CASSPDWTSGERTDTQYF.

This clonotype has only a few counts. J is TRBJ2-1 and V is TRBV20-1; 11 nucleotides align to TRBD1. V was clipped by 1 base and J by 6 bases; unmatched bases: 5. This CDR3 comprises 15 residues. Germline V gene sequence: CDR1 DFQATT, CDR2 SNEGSKA (reference sequence). The CDR3 nucleotides read TGCAGTGCTAGAGTCCCAGGACAGGGGGCCAATGAGCAGTTCTTC. It translates to CSARVPGQGANEQFF.

Of note for this clonotype: An end of the junction does not agree with germline; a read error may underlie this. This chain connects TRBV13 to TRBJ2-1, with D uncertain. The CDR3 spans 15 residues. CDR1 PRHDT and CDR2 FYEKMQ come from the germline V gene (reference sequence). CDR3: CTSSWAPSSYNEQFF. CDR3 in DNA: TGTACCAGCAGCTGGGCGCCGAGCTCCTACAATGAGCAGTTCTTC.

The chain couples TRBV20-1 to TRBJ2-3, with 11 bases aligning to TRBD2. The CDR3 loop spans 17 amino acids. CDR1 and CDR2 (germline): DFQATT, SNEGSKA (reference sequence). V was clipped by 6 bases and J by 4 bases; unmatched bases: 15. The CDR3 sequence: CSAPGLAGGPSADTQYF. CDR3 nucleotide sequence: TGCAGTGCCCCCGGGCTAGCGGGGGGTCCGAGTGCAGATACGCAGTATTTT.

The genes are TRBV10-3 and TRBJ2-1; no clear D. CDR3 length: 10 residues. The V gene lost 11 bases and the J gene lost 8 bases, with 10 bases spanning the gap. Germline V gene sequence: CDR1 ENHRY, CDR2 SYGVKD. The CDR3 protein is CARPGYEQFF. CDR3 nucleotide sequence: TGTGCCCGCCCCGGGTATGAGCAGTTCTTC.

The V call is TRBV12-3 or TRBV12-4, the J call TRBJ2-3; D tentatively fits TRBD1 or TRBD2 (5 bases each). This CDR3 region has 13 residues. V was clipped by 8 bases and J by 6 bases, with 15 bases between them. Here the CDR3 reads CASQETWGDTQYF. CDR3 nucleotides: TGTGCCAGCCAAGAGACTTGGGGGGATACGCAGTATTTT.

The chain is built from TRBV7-2 and TRBJ2-7; tentative D call: TRBD1 (6 bases). This CDR3 spans 15 amino acids. The V end lost 5 bases, the J end lost 4 bases, and 18 bases lay between the germline ends. CDR1 is SGHTA, CDR2 FQGNSA, per germline. The CDR3 sequence is CASSHLGVGGYEQYF. For the CDR3, the DNA is TGTGCCAGCAGCCATCTTGGGGTAGGGGGATACGAGCAGTACTTC. The entire variable domain, with the rest obtained from reference TRBV7-2 and TRBJ2-7, is as follows: GAGVSQSPSNKVTEKGKDVELRCDPISGHTALYWYRQSLGQGLEFLIYFQGNSAPDKSGLPSDRFSAERTGGSVSTLTIQRTQQEDSAVYLCASSHLGVGGYEQYFGPGTRLTVT.